Below, 22 T cell receptor beta chains from the same sample are listed, as sequenced in a study of persistence of HIV-infected CD4 T cells. This was the immunoSEQ version 4 assay in survey mode. Profiling relied on immunoSEQ multiplex PCR, and the TCRdb table lists in-frame clones only, not all of them. The table has nearly 20,000 clones, more than 55% seen once. Antigen specificity for these receptors is unknown. Overlapping HIV-1 Gag 15-mer peptides at approximately 1 ug per peptide per mL were used. Sorting of responding CD4+ T cells relied on upregulated CD40 ligand together with CD69. The sample consisted of CD4+ T cells sorted from PBMCs after approximately 19-hour stimulation, taken from a patient who received antiretroviral therapy. Receptors originate from an adult woman with HIV who was CMV-seropositive.

The gene calls are TRBV23-1 and TRBJ2-3; 7 nucleotides line up with TRBD2. TRBV23-1 belongs to the ORF category, with a function that is uncertain. With 2 bases clipped from V and 2 bases from J, the junction kept 10 bases outside the gene matches. The CDR3 extends over 17 amino acids. The CDR3 nucleotides read TGCGCCAGCAGTCAACGCCCAGGGAGGGAGGACACAGATACGCAGTATTTT. Encoded protein: CASSQRPGREDTDTQYF.

This clone is termed medium-sized. This chain connects TRBV2 to TRBJ1-1; a weak D match, TRBD1 (5 bases). Trimming shortened V by 6 bases and J by 3 bases, and 20 bases separated the two germline ends. There are 16 residues in the CDR3. From germline, CDR1 is SNHLY and CDR2 FYNNEI. The CDR3 bases are TGTGCCAGCAGGGACCCGACCGTTCTGGGGGACACTGAAGCTTTCTTT. Translating it yields CASRDPTVLGDTEAFF.

The chain couples TRBV3-1 (or the pseudogene TRBV3-2) to TRBJ1-2; no clear D. The CDR3 is made up of 16 amino acids. V was trimmed by 1 base and J by 1 base, leaving 13 bases between them. Germline assignment: CDR1 LGHDT and CDR2 YNNKEL (reference sequence). DNA of the CDR3: TGTGCCAGCAGCCAAGGATTTCCACCCGTTAACTATGGCTACACCTTC. This sequence encodes CASSQGFPPVNYGYTF.

This clone occurred a few times. The chain employs TRBV29-1 and TRBJ2-2; D uncertain. Trimming cost V 4 bases and J 0 bases, with 15 bases left between them. This CDR3 contains 16 residues. The germline gives CDR1 SQVTM, CDR2 ANQGSEA. In DNA, the CDR3 is TGCAGCGTTGCGCCGTTGGGTTGGTCGAACACCGGGGAGCTGTTTTTT. It is translated as CSVAPLGWSNTGELFF.

V is TRBV30 and J is TRBJ2-1; 11 positions agree with TRBD2. The CDR3 sequence is 14 residues long. After removal of 3 bases from V and 9 bases from J, the junction contained 7 bases not matched to a gene. CDR1 is GTSNPN and CDR2 is SVGIG in the germline V gene (reference sequence). As DNA, the CDR3 is TGTGCCTGGAGAAACCTAGCGGGGGGCGTTGAGCAGTTCTTC. It yields the protein CAWRNLAGGVEQFF.

The chain links TRBV5-1 to TRBJ2-1, with 7 bases lining up with TRBD1. The CDR3 contains 15 residues. The J segment lost 5 bases and the V segment lost 0 bases, leaving 5 bases of the junction unmatched. Germline CDR1 reads SGHRS; CDR2 reads YFSETQ. Here the CDR3 reads CASSLVGGAHNEQFF. The CDR3 DNA reads TGCGCCAGCAGCTTGGTAGGGGGCGCCCACAATGAGCAGTTCTTC.

The V and J genes are TRBV7-8 and TRBJ2-7; D not resolved. The V gene lost 1 base and the J gene lost 5 bases, with 6 bases spanning the gap. The CDR3 has 12 amino acids. CDR1 is SGHVS, CDR2 FQNEAQ, per germline. The DNA of the CDR3 is TGTGCCAGCAGCTTAGGAAGGCACGAGCAGTACGTC. Its translation is CASSLGRHEQYV.

The chain employs TRBV7-8 and TRBJ2-7, with TRBD1 identical over 7 bases. V was clipped by 0 bases and J by 2 bases; unmatched bases: 4. From germline, CDR1 is SGHVS and CDR2 FQNEAQ. The length of the CDR3 is 15 residues. The CDR3 sequence is CASSLADQGAYEQYF. The CDR3 DNA sequence: TGTGCCAGCAGCTTAGCCGATCAGGGGGCCTACGAGCAGTACTTC.

V and J are TRBV2 and TRBJ1-1; D not resolved. The V end was cut by 6 bases, the J end by 6 bases, with 17 bases between. The CDR3 extends over 14 amino acids. From germline, CDR1 is SNHLY and CDR2 FYNNEI. CDR3 DNA: TGTGCCAGCAGAAGGACGGTGAATGCGCCTGAAGCTTTCTTT. It encodes CASRRTVNAPEAFF. Combining the CDR3 with reference TRBV2 and TRBJ1-1 gives the whole variable domain EPEVTQTPSHQVTQMGQEVILRCVPISNHLYFYWYRQILGQKVEFLVSFYNNEISEKSEIFDDQFSVERPDGSNFTLKIRSTKLEDSAMYFCASRRTVNAPEAFFGQGTRLTVV.

V usage is TRBV7-8 and J usage is TRBJ2-5, with a weak D call TRBD2 (5 bases). V was trimmed by 1 base and J by 5 bases, leaving 11 bases between them. This CDR3 is 14 amino acids long. Germline V lookup: CDR1 SGHVS, CDR2 FQNEAQ. The CDR3: CASSLGWGEETQYF. The CDR3 bases are TGTGCCAGCAGCTTAGGGTGGGGAGAGGAGACCCAGTACTTC.

This chain uses TRBV7-3 with TRBJ2-1, with 10 nucleotides matching TRBD2. J was trimmed by 9 bases and V by 4 bases; bases with no gene match: 12. The germline gives CDR1 SGHTA, CDR2 FQGTGA. This CDR3 comprises 16 residues. CDR3 DNA sequence: TGTGCCAGCAGCTCGAATCTAGCGGGGGCCTTTTCTGAGCAGTTCTTC. Its translation: CASSSNLAGAFSEQFF.

This clone was seen just once. The rearrangement links TRBV19 to TRBJ1-5, with D maybe TRBD1 (5 bases). The CDR3 is 14 residues long. The germline CDR1 and CDR2 sequences are LNHDA and SQIVND (reference sequence). The ends were cut back, 8 bases at V and 5 bases at J, with 16 bases in the middle. The CDR3 bases are TGTGCCAGTTGGGAAGGGGCGCAGGATCAGCCCCAGCATTTT. It codes for CASWEGAQDQPQHF.

The J gene is TRBJ2-1, the V gene TRBV19; a weak D match, TRBD1 (6 bases). CDR3 length equals 18 residues. Germline assignment: CDR1 LNHDA and CDR2 SQIVND (reference sequence). The V end lost 1 base, the J end lost 0 bases, and 16 bases lay between the germline ends. For the CDR3, the DNA is TGTGCCAGTAGTATAGTTCCGAGGACAGACAGCTCCTACAATGAGCAGTTCTTC. It yields the protein CASSIVPRTDSSYNEQFF.

Only one count was recorded for this clone. This chain connects TRBV5-1 to TRBJ2-7; D ambiguous. This CDR3 comprises 13 residues. Germline V gene data show CDR1 as SGHRS and CDR2 as YFSETQ. Between the trimmed V and J ends, which lost 2 bases and 6 bases, there was a span of 12 bases. In DNA form, the CDR3 reads TGCGCCAGCAGCTTCTACGACCGAGGCGAGCAGTACTTC. The encoded protein is CASSFYDRGEQYF.

With respect to this clone: Additional DNA sequences in this sample encode the identical CDR3. The gene calls are TRBV5-1 and TRBJ1-4; 9 nucleotides align to TRBD1. The germline gives CDR1 SGHRS, CDR2 YFSETQ. V was pared by 4 bases and J by 0 bases, with 4 bases of the junction left unmatched. This CDR3 region has 16 residues. CDR3 amino acids: CASSPGQGTTNEKLFF. The CDR3 DNA reads as TGCGCCAGCAGCCCGGGACAGGGAACAACTAATGAAAAACTGTTTTTT.

This clone showed up just a few times. The chain recombines TRBV5-8 with TRBJ1-6; maybe TRBD1 (5 bases). Germline-derived CDR1 and CDR2 are SGHTS and YDEGEE. V was clipped by 0 bases and J by 7 bases, with 11 bases between them. The CDR3 contains 15 residues. The CDR3 reads CASSLARDGNSPLHF. The CDR3 DNA reads TGTGCCAGCAGCTTGGCCCGGGACGGGAATTCACCCCTCCACTTT.

In DNA form, the CDR3 reads TGCGCCAGCAGCGCGGTCAGGGGAGCCCAAAATGAAAAACTGTTTTTT. It encodes CASSAVRGAQNEKLFF. V and J are TRBV5-1 and TRBJ1-4, with a possible D match to TRBD1 (6 bases). Germline V gene data show CDR1 as SGHRS and CDR2 as YFSETQ. V lost 4 bases and J 5 bases, leaving 18 bases between the germline ends. The CDR3 length is 16 residues.

This clone was observed a single time. This chain links TRBV18 with TRBJ2-2; no clear D. CDR1 is KGHSH, CDR2 LQKENI, per germline. The CDR3 runs 13 residues. V lost 2 bases and J 7 bases, leaving 8 bases between the germline ends. DNA of the CDR3: TGTGCCAGCTCACCATTGCGAGGCGGGGAGCTGTTTTTT. Encoded protein: CASSPLRGGELFF.

The chain carries TRBV6-5 and TRBJ2-5, with 8 bases identical to TRBD2. V dropped 6 bases and J dropped 1; count of bases not matched to a gene: 4. There are 14 residues in the CDR3. Looked up from germline, CDR1 is MNHEY and CDR2 is SVGAGI. CDR3 DNA: TGTGCCAGCAGCCGAGGGACTAGCCAAGAGACCCAGTACTTC. This codes for CASSRGTSQETQYF.

The V and J genes are TRBV15 and TRBJ2-3; 11 bases are shared with TRBD2. The trim removed 1 base at V and 0 bases at J, leaving 6 bases unmatched. The germline V gene has CDR1 LNHNV and CDR2 YYDKDF (reference sequence). The CDR3 is 18 amino acids. The CDR3 nucleotides are TGTGCCACCAGCAGAGGGCTAGCGGGGGGTCTTAGCACAGATACGCAGTATTTT. It is translated as CATSRGLAGGLSTDTQYF.

The gene calls are TRBV9 and TRBJ1-2, with 12 bases that match TRBD1. The CDR3 runs 16 residues. Germline V lookup: CDR1 SGDLS, CDR2 YYNGEE. V dropped 0 bases and J dropped 6; count of bases not matched to a gene: 6. The CDR3 DNA sequence: TGTGCCAGCAGCGTAGTAACGGGGACAGGGGGCGATGGCTACACCTTC. Amino acids: CASSVVTGTGGDGYTF. Combining the CDR3 with reference TRBV9 and TRBJ1-2 gives the whole variable domain DSGVTQTPKHLITATGQRVTLRCSPRSGDLSVYWYQQSLDQGLQFLIQYYNGEERAKGNILERFSAQQFPDLHSELNLSSLELGDSALYFCASSVVTGTGGDGYTFGSGTRLTVV.

The rearrangement joins TRBV30 to TRBJ2-7; D perhaps matches TRBD1 (5 bases). The CDR3 has 12 residues. Germline V gene sequence: CDR1 GTSNPN, CDR2 SVGIG (reference sequence). The V and J ends lost 0 bases and 7 bases respectively, with 10 bases between them. This chain's CDR3 is CAWSVQVGEQYF. The CDR3 nucleotides are TGTGCCTGGAGTGTACAGGTGGGAGAGCAGTACTTC.